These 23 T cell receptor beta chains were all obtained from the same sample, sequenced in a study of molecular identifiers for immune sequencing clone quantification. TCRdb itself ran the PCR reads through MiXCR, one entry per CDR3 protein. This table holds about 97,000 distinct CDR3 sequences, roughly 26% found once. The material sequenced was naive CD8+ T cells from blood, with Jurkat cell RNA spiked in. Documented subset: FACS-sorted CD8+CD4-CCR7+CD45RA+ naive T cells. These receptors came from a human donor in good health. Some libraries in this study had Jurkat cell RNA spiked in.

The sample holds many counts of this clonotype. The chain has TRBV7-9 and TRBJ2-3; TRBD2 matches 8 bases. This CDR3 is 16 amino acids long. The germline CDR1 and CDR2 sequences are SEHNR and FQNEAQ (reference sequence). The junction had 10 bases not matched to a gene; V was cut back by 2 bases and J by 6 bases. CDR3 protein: CASSLSQRGRSDTQYF. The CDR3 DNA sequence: TGTGCCAGCAGCTTAAGTCAGCGGGGGCGATCGGATACGCAGTATTTT.

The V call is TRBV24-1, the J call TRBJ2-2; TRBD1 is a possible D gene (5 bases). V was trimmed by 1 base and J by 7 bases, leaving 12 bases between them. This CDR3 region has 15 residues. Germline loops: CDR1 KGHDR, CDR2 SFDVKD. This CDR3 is CATSDFPQGIGELFF. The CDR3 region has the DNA TGTGCCACCAGTGATTTTCCCCAGGGAATCGGGGAGCTGTTTTTT.

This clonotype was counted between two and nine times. In nucleotides, the CDR3 is TGTGCCAGCAGTCCACTAGACCGACCCTCCTACAATGAGCAGTTCTTC. Its protein product is CASSPLDRPSYNEQFF. V and J are TRBV7-3 and TRBJ2-1; D might be TRBD2 (5 bases). The germline V and J ends were trimmed by 6 bases and 0 bases, with 15 bases remaining between them. The CDR3 has 16 amino acids. CDR1 and CDR2 (germline): SGHTA, FQGTGA.

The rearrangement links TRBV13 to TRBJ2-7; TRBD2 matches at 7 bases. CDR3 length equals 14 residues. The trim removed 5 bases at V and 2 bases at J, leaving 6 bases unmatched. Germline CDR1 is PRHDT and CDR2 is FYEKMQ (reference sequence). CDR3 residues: CASSATSEAYEQYF. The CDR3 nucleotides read TGTGCCAGCAGCGCAACTAGCGAGGCCTACGAGCAGTACTTC.

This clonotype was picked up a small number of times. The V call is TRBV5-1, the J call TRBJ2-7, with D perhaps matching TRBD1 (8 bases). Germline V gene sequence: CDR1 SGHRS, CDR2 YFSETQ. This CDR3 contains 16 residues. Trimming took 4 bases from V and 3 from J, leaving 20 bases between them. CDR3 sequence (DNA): TGCGCCAGCAGCACAGGGGGGGAACAGGGTTACTACGAGCAGTACTTC. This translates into CASSTGGEQGYYEQYF.

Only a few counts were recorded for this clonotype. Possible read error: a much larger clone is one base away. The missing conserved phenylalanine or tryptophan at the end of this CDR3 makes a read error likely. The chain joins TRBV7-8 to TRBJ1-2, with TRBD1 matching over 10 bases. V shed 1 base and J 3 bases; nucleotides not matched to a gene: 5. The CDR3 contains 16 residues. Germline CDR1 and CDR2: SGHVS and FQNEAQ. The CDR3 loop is CASSLVGQGVYYGYTL. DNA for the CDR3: TGTGCCAGCAGCTTAGTTGGACAGGGGGTCTACTATGGCTACACCCTC.

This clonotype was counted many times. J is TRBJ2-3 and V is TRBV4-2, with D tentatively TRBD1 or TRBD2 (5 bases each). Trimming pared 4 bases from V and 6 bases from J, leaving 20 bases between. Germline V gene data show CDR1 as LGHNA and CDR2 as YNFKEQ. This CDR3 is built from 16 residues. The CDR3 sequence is CASSPAPRDVLDTQYF. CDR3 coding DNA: TGTGCCAGCAGCCCAGCCCCCAGGGACGTGCTGGATACGCAGTATTTT.

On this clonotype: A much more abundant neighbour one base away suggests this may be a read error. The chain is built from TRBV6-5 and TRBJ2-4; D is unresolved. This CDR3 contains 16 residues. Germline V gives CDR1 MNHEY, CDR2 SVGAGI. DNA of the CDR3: TGTGCCAGCAGTTACGGGATCAGTCCACCCAAAAACGTTCAGTACTTC. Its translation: CASSYGISPPKNVQYF.

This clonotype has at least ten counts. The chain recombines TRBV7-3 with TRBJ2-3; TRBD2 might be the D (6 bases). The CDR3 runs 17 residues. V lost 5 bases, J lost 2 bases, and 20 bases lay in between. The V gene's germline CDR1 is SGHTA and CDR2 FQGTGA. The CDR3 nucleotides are TGTGCCAGCAGCGACGTGACGGTACGGGACTCCACAGATACGCAGTATTTT. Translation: CASSDVTVRDSTDTQYF.

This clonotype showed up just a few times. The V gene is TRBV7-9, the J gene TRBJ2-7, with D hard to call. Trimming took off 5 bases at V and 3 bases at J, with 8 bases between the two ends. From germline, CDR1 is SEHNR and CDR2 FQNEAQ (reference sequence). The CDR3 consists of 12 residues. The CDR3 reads CASSTVSYEQYF. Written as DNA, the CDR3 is TGTGCCAGCAGCACGGTCAGCTACGAGCAGTACTTC.

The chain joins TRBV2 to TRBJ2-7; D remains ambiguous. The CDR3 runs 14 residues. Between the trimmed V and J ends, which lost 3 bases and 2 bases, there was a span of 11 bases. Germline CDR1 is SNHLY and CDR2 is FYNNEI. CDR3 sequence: CASSDRPVTYEQYF. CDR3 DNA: TGTGCCAGCAGTGACAGGCCTGTAACCTACGAGCAGTACTTC.

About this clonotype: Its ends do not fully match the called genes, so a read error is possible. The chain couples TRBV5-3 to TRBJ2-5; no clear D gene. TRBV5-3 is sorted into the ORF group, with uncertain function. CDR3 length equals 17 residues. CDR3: CASSFPGSTEFQEPQYF. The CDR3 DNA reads TGTGCCAGCAGCTTCCCTGGGTCGACGGAATTCCAAGAGCCCCAGTACTTC.

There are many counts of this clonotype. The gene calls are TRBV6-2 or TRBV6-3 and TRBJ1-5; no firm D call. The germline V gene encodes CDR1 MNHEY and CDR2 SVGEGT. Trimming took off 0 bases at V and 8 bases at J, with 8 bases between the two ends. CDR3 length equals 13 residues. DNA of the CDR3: TGTGCCAGCAGTTACTCCATCGGGGAGCCCCAGCATTTT. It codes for CASSYSIGEPQHF.

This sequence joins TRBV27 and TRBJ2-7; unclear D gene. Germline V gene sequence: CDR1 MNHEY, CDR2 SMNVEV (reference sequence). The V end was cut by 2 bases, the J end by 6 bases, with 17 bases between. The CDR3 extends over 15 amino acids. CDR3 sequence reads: CASSLLGPVTIEQYF. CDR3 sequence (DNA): TGTGCCAGCAGTTTACTGGGTCCCGTCACTATCGAGCAGTACTTC.

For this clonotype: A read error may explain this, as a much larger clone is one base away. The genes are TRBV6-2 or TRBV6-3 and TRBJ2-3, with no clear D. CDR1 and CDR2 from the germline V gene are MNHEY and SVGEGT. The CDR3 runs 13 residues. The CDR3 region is CAGSYVNADTQYF. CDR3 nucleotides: TGTGCCGGCAGTTACGTCAACGCAGATACGCAGTATTTT.

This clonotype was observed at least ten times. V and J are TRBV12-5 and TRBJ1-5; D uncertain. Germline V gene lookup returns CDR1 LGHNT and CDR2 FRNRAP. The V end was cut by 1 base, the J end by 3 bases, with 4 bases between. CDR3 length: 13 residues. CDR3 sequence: CASGLGINQPQHF. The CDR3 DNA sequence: TGTGCTAGTGGTTTGGGCATCAATCAGCCCCAGCATTTT.

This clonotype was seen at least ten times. This chain's CDR3 is CASSPGTGASDTQYF. Written as DNA, the CDR3 is TGTGCCAGTAGTCCAGGGACAGGAGCGTCAGATACGCAGTATTTT. V is TRBV19 and J is TRBJ2-3; 8 bases agree with TRBD1. Trimming cost V 5 bases and J 4 bases; bases outside gene matches: 8. The CDR3 is 15 amino acids. CDR1 is LNHDA, CDR2 SQIVND, per germline (reference sequence).

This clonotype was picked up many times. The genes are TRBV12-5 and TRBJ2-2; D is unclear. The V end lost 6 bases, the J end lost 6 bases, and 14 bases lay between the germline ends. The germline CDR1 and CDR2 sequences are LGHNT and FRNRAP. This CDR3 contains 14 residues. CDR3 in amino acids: CASGQDLRAGELFF. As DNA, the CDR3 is TGTGCTAGTGGCCAGGACCTCCGGGCCGGGGAGCTGTTTTTT.

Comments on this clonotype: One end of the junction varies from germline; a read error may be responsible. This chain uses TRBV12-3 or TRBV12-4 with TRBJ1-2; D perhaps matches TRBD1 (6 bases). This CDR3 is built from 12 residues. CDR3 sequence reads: CAGSLGQYGYTF. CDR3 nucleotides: TGTGCCGGCAGCCTAGGACAGTATGGCTACACCTTC.

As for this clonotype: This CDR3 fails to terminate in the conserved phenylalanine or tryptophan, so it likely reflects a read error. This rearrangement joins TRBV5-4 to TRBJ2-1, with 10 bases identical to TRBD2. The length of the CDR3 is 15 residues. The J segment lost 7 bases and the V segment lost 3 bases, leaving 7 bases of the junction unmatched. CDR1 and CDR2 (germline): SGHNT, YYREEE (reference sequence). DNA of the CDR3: TGTGCCAGCAGCTCCACTAGCGGGGTTGGGAATGAGCAGTTCCTC. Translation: CASSSTSGVGNEQFL.

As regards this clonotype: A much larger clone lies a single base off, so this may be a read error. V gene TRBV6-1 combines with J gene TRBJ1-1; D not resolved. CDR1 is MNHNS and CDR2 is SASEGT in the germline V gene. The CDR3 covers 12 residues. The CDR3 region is CTSSEIRPEAFF. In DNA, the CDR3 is TGTACCAGCAGTGAAATCCGGCCCGAAGCTTTCTTT.

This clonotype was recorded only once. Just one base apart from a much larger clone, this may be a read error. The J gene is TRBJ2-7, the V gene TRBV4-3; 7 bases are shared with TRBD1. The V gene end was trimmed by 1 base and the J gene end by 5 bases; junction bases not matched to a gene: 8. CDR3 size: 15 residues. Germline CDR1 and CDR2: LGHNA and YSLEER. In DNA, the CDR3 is TGCGCCAGCAGCCAAGGGGACAGTTTAGACAACGAGCAGTACTTC. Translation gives CASSQGDSLDNEQYF.

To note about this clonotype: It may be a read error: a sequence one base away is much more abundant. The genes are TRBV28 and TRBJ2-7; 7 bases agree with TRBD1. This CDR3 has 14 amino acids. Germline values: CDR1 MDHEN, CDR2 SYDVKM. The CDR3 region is CASSLFDRAYEQHF. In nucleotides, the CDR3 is TGTGCCAGCAGTTTATTTGACAGGGCCTACGAGCAGCACTTC. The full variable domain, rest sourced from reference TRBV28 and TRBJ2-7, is DVKVTQSSRYLVKRTGEKVFLECVQDMDHENMFWYRQDPGLGLRLIYFSYDVKMKEKGDIPEGYSVSREKKERFSLILESASTNQTSMYLCASSLFDRAYEQHFGPGTRLTVT.